The rows below give T cell receptor beta chains drawn from one sample of a study of blood T cells in healthy people across ages. TCRdb recomputed calls from the 5' RACE reads with MiXCR, one row per CDR3 protein. Here the sample spans around 1.5 million distinct CDR3 sequences, around two fifths being singletons. The source material was blood. These receptors were obtained from a woman under 30 in good health. The CDR3 runs from the conserved cysteine through the conserved F or W. D genes are given only for firm matches. The listing skips clone size in some rows; elsewhere it reads once, few, many or a size class.

CDR3 | DNA | length | J | D | V | size
CASSFRDSNNEQYF | TGCGCCAGCAGCTTCAGGGACTCTAACAATGAGCAGTACTTC | 14 | TRBJ2-5 | - | TRBV5-1 | -
CASSSRTGGATDYGYTF | TGCGCCAGCAGCTCCCGGACAGGGGGCGCAACGGATTATGGCTACACCTTC | 17 | TRBJ1-2 | TRBD1 | TRBV5-1 | once
CASSQDRGQPLPLHF | TGCGCCAGCAGCCAAGATCGGGGTCAGCCCCTACCCCTCCACTTT | 15 | TRBJ1-6 | - | TRBV4-1 | -
CSARPLAGPPYEQYF | TGCAGTGCTAGACCACTAGCGGGGCCACCCTACGAGCAGTACTTC | 15 | TRBJ2-7 | TRBD2 | TRBV20-1 | few
CSVDGGGNADTQYF | TGCAGCGTTGATGGCGGGGGTAACGCAGATACGCAGTATTTT | 14 | TRBJ2-3 | TRBD2 | TRBV29-1 | -
CASSLQVSYNEQFF | TGCGCCAGCAGCTTGCAGGTGTCCTACAATGAGCAGTTCTTC | 14 | TRBJ2-1 | - | TRBV5-1 | few
CSAPRGNTEAFF | TGCAGTGCCCCCCGAGGTAACACTGAAGCTTTCTTT | 12 | TRBJ1-1 | - | TRBV20-1 | few
CASSTPGHTDTQYF | TGTGCCAGCAGCACCCCGGGACACACAGATACGCAGTATTTT | 14 | TRBJ2-3 | - | TRBV9 | few
CASSEEGGGRGNEQFF | TGTGCCAGCAGTGAAGAGGGGGGCGGGAGGGGGAATGAGCAGTTCTTC | 16 | TRBJ2-1 | TRBD2 | TRBV2 | -
CASSYAGLGYAADTEAFF | TGCGCCAGCAGCTATGCGGGTCTTGGGTACGCGGCGGACACTGAAGCTTTCTTT | 18 | TRBJ1-1 | - | TRBV5-1 | few
CASEAATSGFVGKETQYF | TGTGCCAGCGAGGCAGCTACATCAGGTTTCGTGGGAAAAGAGACCCAGTACTTC | 18 | TRBJ2-5 | - | TRBV5-5 | -
CASSLGGQELSSYEQYF | TGCGCCAGCAGCTTGGGCGGACAGGAACTCTCCTCCTACGAGCAGTACTTC | 17 | TRBJ2-7 | TRBD1 | TRBV5-1 | few
CASSSPGLAGVMETQYF | TGTGCCAGCAGTTCCCCGGGACTAGCGGGAGTAATGGAGACCCAGTACTTC | 17 | TRBJ2-5 | TRBD2 | TRBV6-5 | once
CASSTGQSNQPQHF | TGTGCCAGCAGCACAGGACAGTCAAATCAGCCCCAGCATTTT | 14 | TRBJ1-5 | - | TRBV7-9 | -
CASSQGTRREGIQYF | TGTGCCAGCAGCCAGGGGACTAGAAGAGAGGGCATTCAGTACTTC | 15 | TRBJ2-4 | TRBD2 | TRBV3-1 | -
CAIRESRTPNNEQYF | TGTGCCATCAGGGAGTCCCGGACCCCCAACAATGAGCAGTACTTC | 15 | TRBJ2-5 | - | TRBV10-3 | -
CASSKVLVGVQDPIKGQFF | TGTGCCAGCAGCAAAGTGTTGGTTGGTGTACAGGACCCAATTAAGGGGCAGTTCTTC | 19 | TRBJ2-1 | - | TRBV21-1 | -
CANSLAVGRGDTQYF | TGTGCCAACAGTTTAGCCGTAGGGCGAGGGGATACGCAGTATTTT | 15 | TRBJ2-3 | - | TRBV28 | -
CASSSDWTGELFF | TGCGCCAGCAGCTCGGATTGGACCGGGGAGCTGTTTTTT | 13 | TRBJ2-2 | - | TRBV5-1 | -